Sequencing of this T cell receptor (beta chain) was carried out in a study of shared clonotypes between healthy human individuals. Method: immunoSEQ multiplex PCR; TCRdb's copy keeps in-frame clones and lacks some. The table records 450,000 to 500,000 clones, roughly four fifths of them present only once. The V gene lost 5 bases and the J gene lost 3 bases, with 14 bases spanning the gap. CDR1 SGHAT and CDR2 FQNNGV come from the germline V gene. The CDR3 runs to 14 residues. This chain uses TRBV11-2 with TRBJ2-7; tentative D call: TRBD2 (5 bases). Sequencing was carried out using PBMCs. The source of this sequence is a woman aged 40 to 55 in good health. Some clones in this sample may be carry-over from other donors' samples. The CDR3 bases are TGTGCCAGCAGCCGAAGCGGACTGAACTACGAGCAGTACTTC. This encodes CASSRSGLNYEQYF. The variable domain in full, with the rest retrieved from reference TRBV11-2 and TRBJ2-7, is EAGVAQSPRYKIIEKRQSVAFWCNPISGHATLYWYQQILGQGPKLLIQFQNNGVVDDSQLPKDRFSAERLKGVDSTLKIQPAKLEDSAVYLCASSRSGLNYEQYFGPGTRLTVT.